This TCR beta chain was sequenced for a study of T-cell memory formation after mild COVID-19. Study-wide points: Those CD4+ clones that contracted were mainly in CM and EM (CD8+ ones in EMRA). Confirmation of SARS-CoV-2 specificity was lacking for second-wave clones peaking day 37.

The table lists this clonotype with many counts. The antigen is undetermined. The germline CDR1 and CDR2 sequences are SGHTA and FQGNSA. V was shortened by 2 bases and J by 0 bases, with 8 bases between the two germline ends. This CDR3 has 16 amino acids. One entry per CDR3 protein, called by TCRdb with MiXCR from the 5' RACE reads. The sample has fewer than 350,000 distinct CDR3 sequences, around a sixth seen once. The sample consisted of PBMCs or a T cell subset sorted from them (not recorded which). V gene TRBV7-2 combines with J gene TRBJ2-6; no clear D gene. This receptor was obtained from a young man who had mild COVID-19 (a few samples of this study predate the infection). Cell type and time point are not known. CDR3 loop: CASSLQYSSGANVLTF. CDR3 nucleotides: TGTGCCAGCAGCTTACAATACAGCTCTGGGGCCAACGTCCTGACTTTC.